This TCR beta chain was identified during a study of cytomegalovirus exposure and HLA in healthy donors. Turning to the study itself: The Caucasian-associated ancestry cluster held over 65% of around 380 genotyped donors. Study-wide results and caveats: Judged likely to be a sequencing artifact was a cluster of highly shared sequence variants. For most TCR beta V segments, an earlier analysis put the productive rate at about 87% or about 30% of the time.

CDR3 length: 17 residues. Germline V lookup: CDR1 SGDLS, CDR2 YYNGEE. V dropped 4 bases and J dropped 2; count of bases not matched to a gene: 12. The study ran its PCR with 60 Vbeta and 13 Jbeta primers. Data came from immunoSEQ multiplex PCR; TCRdb stores just in-frame clones and leaves some out. Of some 100,000 clones listed, around 69% were seen once; the top ten hold roughly 15%. About this clone: Its antigen is currently unknown.

Donors had nominal health at sampling but likely had unrecorded immune exposures. This clonotype was sampled from a man between 50 and 59 years old in good health and CMV-seropositive. Sequenced sample: PBMCs. The chain is built from TRBV9 and TRBJ1-3; 7 positions match TRBD1. The DNA for the CDR3 is TGTGCCAGCAGCCCAGGACAGGAGGCAGGAACTGGAAACACCATATATTTT. Translation gives CASSPGQEAGTGNTIYF.